This T cell receptor (beta chain) was documented in a study of shared clonotypes between healthy human individuals. Data came from immunoSEQ multiplex PCR; TCRdb stores just in-frame clones and leaves some out. The sample carries fewer than 1 million clones, around 96% recorded once. CD45RO-negative, CCR7-positively selected cells formed the naive CD8 fraction, excluding terminally differentiated effector memory CD45RA+ cells. This CDR3 is 16 amino acids long. V was trimmed by 4 bases and J by 8 bases, leaving 23 bases between them. CDR1 and CDR2 (germline): MDHEN, SYDVKM. The source is a man aged 25-40 years in good health. Sequencing was carried out using naive CD8+ T cells sorted from blood. V and J are TRBV28 and TRBJ1-2; D not resolved. In DNA, the CDR3 is TGTGCCAGCAGTTCCACCACGGATTCGGGCCCCGGGGGCTACACCTTC. Translating gives CASSSTTDSGPGGYTF.